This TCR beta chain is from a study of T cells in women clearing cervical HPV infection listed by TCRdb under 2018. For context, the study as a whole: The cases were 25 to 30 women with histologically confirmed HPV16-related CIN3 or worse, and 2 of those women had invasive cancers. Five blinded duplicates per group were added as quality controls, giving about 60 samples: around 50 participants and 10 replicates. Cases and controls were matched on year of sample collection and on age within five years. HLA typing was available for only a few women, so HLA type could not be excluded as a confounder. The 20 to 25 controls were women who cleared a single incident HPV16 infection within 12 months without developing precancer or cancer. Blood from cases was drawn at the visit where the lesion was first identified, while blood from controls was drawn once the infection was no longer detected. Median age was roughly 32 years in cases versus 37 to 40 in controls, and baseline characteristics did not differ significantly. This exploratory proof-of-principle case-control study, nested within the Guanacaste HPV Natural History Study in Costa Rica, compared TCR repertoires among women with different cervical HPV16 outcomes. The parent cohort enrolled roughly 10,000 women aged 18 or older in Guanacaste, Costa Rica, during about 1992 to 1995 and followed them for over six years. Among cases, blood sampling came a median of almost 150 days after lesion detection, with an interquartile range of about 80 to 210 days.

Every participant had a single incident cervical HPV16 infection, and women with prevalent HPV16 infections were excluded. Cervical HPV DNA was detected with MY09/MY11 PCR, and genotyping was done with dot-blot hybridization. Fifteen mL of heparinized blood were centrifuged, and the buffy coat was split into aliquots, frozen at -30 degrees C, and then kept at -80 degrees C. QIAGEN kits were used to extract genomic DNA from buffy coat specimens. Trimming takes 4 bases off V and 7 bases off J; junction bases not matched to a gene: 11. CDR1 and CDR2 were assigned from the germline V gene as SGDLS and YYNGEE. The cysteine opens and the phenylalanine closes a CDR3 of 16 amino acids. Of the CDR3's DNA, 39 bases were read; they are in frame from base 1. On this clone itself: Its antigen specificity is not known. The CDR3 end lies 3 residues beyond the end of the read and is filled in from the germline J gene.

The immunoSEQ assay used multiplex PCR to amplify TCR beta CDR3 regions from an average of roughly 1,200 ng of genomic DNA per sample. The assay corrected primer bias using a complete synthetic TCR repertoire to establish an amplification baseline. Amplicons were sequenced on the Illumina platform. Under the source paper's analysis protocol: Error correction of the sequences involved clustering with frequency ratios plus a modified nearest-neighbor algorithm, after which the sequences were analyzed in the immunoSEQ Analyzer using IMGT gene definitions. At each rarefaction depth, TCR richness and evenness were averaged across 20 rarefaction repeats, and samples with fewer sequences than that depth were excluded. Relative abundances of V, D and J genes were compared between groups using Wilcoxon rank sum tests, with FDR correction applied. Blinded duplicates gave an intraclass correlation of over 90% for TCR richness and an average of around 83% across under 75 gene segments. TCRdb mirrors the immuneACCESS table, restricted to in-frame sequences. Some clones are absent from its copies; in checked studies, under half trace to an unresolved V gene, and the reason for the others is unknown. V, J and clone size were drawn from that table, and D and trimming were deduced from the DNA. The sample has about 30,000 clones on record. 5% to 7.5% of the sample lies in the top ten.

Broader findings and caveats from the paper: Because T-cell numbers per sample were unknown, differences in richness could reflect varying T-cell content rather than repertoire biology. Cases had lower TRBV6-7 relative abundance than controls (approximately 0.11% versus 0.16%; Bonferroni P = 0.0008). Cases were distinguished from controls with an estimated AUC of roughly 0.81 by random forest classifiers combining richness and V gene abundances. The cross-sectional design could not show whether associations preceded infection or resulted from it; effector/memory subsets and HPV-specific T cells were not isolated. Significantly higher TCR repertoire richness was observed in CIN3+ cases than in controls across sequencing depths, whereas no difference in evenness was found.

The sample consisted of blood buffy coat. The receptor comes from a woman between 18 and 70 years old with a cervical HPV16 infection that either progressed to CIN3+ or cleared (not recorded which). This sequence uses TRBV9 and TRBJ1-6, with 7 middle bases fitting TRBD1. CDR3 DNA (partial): TGTGCCAGCAGCCCCATGGACAGGCTCGTGAATTCACCC. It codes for CASSPMDRLVNSP. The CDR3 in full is CASSPMDRLVNSPLHF.